This T cell receptor (beta chain) was obtained from a study of CD8+ T cells in alopecia areata. Study summary: Skin-grafted 7-10-week-old female C3H/HeJ mice received tissue from roughly 6-12-month-old C3H/HeJ donors with spontaneous alopecia. Findings of the study overall: Whereas mice showed it more clearly, TCR sharing across patients was murkier, possibly because of HLA. Scalp sample sequencing also detects resident alphabeta T cells of normal skin. Higher clonality than in normal scalp was seen in lesional scalp, especially alopecia totalis/universalis.

Following RNA extraction, reverse transcription yielded cDNA that acted as the sequencing template. This table comes from immunoSEQ multiplex PCR, and its TCRdb copy is limited to in-frame clones, with some not included. The sample contains around 100,000 clones, none of them singletons. The CDR3 covers 15 residues. V was trimmed by 3 bases and J by 6 bases, leaving 15 bases between them. Looked up from germline, CDR1 is FNHDT and CDR2 is SITEND (reference sequence). About this clone: Its antigen is not known. Gene names denote mouse genes. The read terminates 4 residues ahead of where the CDR3 ends, so the germline J gene completes it.

The specimen was lesional skin. V is TRBV19 and J is TRBJ1-4, with TRBD1 as a possible D gene (5 bases). The sequence came from a C3H/HeJ mouse with alopecia areata. These mice share the MHC haplotype H2-k. The DNA read from the CDR3 is TGTGCCAGCAGTAAAGGGGAGGGGTGGGACGAA. Translated: CASSKGEGWDE. The whole CDR3 sequence reads CASSKGEGWDERLFF.